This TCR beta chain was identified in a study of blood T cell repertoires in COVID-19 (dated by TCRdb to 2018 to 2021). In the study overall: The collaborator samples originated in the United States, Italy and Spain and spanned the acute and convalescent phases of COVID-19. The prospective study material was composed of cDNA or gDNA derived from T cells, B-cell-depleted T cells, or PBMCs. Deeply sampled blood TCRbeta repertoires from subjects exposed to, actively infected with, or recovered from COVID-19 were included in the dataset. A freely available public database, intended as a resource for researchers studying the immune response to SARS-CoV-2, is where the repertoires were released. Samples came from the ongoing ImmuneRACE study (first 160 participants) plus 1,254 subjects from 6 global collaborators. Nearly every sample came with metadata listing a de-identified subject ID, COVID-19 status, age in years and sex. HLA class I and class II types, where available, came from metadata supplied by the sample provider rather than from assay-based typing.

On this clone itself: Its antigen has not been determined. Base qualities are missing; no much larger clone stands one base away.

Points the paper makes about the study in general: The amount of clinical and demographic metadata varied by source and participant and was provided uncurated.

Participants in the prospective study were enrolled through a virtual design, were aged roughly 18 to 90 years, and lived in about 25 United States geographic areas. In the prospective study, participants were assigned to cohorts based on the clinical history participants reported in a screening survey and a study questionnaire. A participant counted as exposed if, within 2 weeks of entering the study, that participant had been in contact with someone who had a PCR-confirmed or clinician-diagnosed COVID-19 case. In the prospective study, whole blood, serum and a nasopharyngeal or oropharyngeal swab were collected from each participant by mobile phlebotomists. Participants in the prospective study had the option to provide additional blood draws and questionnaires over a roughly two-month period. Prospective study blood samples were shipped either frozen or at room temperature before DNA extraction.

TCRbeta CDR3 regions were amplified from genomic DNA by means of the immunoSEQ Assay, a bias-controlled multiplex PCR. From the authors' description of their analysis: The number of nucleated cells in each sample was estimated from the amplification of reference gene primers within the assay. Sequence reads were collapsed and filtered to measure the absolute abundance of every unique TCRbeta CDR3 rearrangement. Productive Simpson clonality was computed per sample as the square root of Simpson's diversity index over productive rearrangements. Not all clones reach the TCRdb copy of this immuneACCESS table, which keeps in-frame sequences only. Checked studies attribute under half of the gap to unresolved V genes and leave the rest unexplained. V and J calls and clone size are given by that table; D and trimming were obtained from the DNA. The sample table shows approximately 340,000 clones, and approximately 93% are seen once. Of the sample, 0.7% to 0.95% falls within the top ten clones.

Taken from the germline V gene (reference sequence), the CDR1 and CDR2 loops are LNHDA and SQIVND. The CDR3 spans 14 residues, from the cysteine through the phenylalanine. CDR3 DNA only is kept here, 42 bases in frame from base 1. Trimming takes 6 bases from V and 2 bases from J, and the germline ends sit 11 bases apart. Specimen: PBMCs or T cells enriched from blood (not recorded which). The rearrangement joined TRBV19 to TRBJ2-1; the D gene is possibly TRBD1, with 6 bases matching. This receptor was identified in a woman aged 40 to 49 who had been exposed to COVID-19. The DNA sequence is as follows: TGTGCCAGTAGCGACAGGTCTACCTACAATGAGCAGTTCTTC. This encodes CASSDRSTYNEQFF.